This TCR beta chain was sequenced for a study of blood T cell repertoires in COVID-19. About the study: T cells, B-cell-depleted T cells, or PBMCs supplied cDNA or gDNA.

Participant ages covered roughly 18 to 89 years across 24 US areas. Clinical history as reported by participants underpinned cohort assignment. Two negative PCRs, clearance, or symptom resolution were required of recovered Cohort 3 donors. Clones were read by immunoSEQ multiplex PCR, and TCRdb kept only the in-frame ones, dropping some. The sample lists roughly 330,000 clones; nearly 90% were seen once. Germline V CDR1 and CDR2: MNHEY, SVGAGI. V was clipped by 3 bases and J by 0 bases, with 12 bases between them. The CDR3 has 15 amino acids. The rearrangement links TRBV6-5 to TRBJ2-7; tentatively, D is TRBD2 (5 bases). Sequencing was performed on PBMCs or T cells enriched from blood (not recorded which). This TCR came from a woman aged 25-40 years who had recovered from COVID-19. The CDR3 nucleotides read TGTGCCAGCAGTTATCGGGTGGGGAGCTCCTACGAGCAGTACTTC. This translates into CASSYRVGSSYEQYF.